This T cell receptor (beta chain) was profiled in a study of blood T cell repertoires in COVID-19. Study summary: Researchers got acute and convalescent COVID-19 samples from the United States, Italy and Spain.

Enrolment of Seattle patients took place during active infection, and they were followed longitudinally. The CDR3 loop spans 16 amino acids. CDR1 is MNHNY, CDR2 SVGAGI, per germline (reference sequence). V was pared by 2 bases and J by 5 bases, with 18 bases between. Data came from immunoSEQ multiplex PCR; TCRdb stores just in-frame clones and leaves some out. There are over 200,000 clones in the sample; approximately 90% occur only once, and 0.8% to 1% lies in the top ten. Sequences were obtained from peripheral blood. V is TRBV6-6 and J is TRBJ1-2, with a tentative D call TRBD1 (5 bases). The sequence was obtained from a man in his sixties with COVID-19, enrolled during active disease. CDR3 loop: CASSYPGREVGYGYTF. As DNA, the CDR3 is TGTGCCAGCAGTTACCCGGGCAGGGAAGTGGGGTATGGCTACACCTTC.